This T cell receptor (beta chain) is drawn from a study of blood T cell repertoires in COVID-19. Whole-study context: Whether acute or convalescent, the COVID-19 samples came from the United States, Italy and Spain.

V lost 6 bases and J lost 5; bases outside the gene matches: 5. This CDR3 has 14 amino acids. Germline-derived CDR1 and CDR2 are LGHNT and FRNRAP. How the authors handled the data: For nucleated cells, counts were estimated from reference gene primer amplification. Assay: immunoSEQ multiplex PCR; the TCRdb copy retains only in-frame clones and omits some. V and J calls and clone size are as listed in that table; D and trimming were resolved from the DNA. The sample has a few hundred thousand clones, roughly nine tenths seen once. The TCR originated in a woman between 45 and 60 years old with acute or convalescent COVID-19. V and J are TRBV12-5 and TRBJ1-5, with 9 nucleotides matching TRBD1. Sequencing input: peripheral blood. CDR3 loop: CASGLTGGDQPQHF. CDR3 in DNA: TGTGCTAGTGGGCTGACAGGGGGGGATCAGCCCCAGCATTTT.